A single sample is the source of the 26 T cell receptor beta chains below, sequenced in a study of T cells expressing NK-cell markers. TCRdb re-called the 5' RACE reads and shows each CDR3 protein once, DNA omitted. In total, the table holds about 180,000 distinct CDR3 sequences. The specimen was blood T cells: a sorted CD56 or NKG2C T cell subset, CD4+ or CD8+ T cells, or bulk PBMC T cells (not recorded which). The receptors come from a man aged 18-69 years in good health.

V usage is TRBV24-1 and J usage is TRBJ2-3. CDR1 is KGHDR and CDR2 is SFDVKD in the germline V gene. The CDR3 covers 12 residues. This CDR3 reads CATSDGLLTQYF.

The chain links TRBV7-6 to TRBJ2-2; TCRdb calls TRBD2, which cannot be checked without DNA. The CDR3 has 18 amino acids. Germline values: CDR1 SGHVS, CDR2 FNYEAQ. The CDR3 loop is CASSLAPLAGGLTGELFF.

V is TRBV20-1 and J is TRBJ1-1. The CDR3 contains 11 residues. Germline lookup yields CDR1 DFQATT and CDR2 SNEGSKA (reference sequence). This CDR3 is CSAPSLIEAFF.

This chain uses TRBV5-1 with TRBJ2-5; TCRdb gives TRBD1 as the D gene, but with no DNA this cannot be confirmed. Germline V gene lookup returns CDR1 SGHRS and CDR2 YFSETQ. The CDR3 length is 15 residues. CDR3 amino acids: CASVNSLRDDETQYF.

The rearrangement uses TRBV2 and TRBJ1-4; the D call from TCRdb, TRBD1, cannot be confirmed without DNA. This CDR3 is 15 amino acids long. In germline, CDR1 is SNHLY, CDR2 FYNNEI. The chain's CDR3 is CASSVWQRGNEKLFF.

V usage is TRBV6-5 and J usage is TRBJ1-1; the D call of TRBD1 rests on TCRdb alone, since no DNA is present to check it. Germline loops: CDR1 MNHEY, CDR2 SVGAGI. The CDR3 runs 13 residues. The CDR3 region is CATGGSTYTEAFF.

This chain's CDR3 is CASSSLIGYYGYTF. The genes are TRBV3-1 and TRBJ1-2. CDR1 and CDR2 from the germline V gene are LGHDT and YNNKEL (reference sequence). The CDR3 has 14 residues.

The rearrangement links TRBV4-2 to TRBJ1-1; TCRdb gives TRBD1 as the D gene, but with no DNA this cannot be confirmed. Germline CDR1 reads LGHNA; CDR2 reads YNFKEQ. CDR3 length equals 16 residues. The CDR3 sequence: CASSQLNRGLNTEAFF.

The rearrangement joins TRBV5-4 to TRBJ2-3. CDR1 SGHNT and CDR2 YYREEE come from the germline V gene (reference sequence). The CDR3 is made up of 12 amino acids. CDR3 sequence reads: CASSYTADTQYF.

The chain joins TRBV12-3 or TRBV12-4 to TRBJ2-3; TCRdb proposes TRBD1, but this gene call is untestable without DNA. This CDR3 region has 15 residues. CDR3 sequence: CASSLRRGGRDTQYF.

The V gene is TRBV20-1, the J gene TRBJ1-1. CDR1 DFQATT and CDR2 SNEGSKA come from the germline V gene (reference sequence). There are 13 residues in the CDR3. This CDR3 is CSARDYRGYEAFF.

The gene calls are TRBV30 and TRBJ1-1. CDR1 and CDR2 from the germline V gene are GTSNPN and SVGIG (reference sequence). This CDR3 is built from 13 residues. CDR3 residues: CAWSWELNTEAFF.

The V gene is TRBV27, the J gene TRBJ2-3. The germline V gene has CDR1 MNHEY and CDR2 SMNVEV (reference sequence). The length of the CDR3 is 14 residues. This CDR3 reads CASSSMTSTDTQYF.

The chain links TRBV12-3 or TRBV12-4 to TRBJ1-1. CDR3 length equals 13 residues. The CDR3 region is CASSGPSNTEAFF.

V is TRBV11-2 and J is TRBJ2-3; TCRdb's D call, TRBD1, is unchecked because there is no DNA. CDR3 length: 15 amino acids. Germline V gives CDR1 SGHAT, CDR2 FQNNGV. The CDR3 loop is CASSLQGRNTDTQYF.

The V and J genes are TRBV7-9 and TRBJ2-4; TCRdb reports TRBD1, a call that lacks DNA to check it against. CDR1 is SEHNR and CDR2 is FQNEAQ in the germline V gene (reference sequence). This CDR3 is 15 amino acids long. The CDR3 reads CASSFKDGVGNIQYF.

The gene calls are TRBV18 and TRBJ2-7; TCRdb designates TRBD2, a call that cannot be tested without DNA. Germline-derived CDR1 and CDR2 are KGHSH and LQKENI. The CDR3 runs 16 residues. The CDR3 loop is CASSPKVGLASEEQYF.

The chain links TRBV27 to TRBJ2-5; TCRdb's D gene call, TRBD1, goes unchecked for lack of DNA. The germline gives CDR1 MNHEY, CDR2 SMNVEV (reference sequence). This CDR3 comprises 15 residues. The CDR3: CASSLGSGGEETQYF.

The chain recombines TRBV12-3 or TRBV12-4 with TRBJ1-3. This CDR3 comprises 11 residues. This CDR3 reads CASSFGGDRYF.

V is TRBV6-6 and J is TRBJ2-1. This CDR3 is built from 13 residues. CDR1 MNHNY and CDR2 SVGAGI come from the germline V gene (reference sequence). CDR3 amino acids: CASSYSGFNEQFF.

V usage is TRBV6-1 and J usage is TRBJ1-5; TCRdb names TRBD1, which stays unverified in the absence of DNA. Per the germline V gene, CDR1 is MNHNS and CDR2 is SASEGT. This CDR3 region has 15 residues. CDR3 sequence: CASSPDREFIQPQHF.

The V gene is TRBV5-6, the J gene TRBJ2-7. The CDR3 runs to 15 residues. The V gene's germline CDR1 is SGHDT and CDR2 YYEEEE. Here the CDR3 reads CASSLLPDLLSEQYF.

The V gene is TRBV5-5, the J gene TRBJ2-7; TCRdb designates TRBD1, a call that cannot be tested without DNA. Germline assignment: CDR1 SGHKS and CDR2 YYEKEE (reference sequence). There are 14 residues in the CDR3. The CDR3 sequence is CASSFNIGAYEQYF.

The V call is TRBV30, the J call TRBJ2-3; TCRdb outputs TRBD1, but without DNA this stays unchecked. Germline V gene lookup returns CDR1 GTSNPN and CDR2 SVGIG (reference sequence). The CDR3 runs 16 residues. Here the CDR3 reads CAWTGTGGGRADTQYF.

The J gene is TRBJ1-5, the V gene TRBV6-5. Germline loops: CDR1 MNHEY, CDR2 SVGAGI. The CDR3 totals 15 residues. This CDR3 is CASSPEGRGVQPQHF.

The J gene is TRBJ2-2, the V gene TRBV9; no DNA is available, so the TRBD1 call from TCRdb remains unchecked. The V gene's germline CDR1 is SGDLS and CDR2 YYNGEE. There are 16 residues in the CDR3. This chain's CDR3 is CASSGQGRDNTGELFF.